Listed below are T cell receptor beta chains from one sample, sequenced in a study of blood T cell repertoires in COVID-19. Generated by immunoSEQ multiplex PCR, the TCRdb table keeps only in-frame clones and is missing some. This sample yields about 250,000 clones, of which roughly 91% are seen a single time; around 0.86% belongs to the top ten. The sample consisted of peripheral blood. Receptor source: a man aged 30-40 years with COVID-19, enrolled during active disease. Each CDR3 is given with its conserved first and last residue. A D gene is named only where the DNA matches it firmly.

j_gene,d_gene,len,v_gene,CDR3aa
TRBJ2-7,NA,15,TRBV7-9,CASSLGYRRNYEQYF
TRBJ1-6,NA,20,TRBV19,CASSLTGVRPRSSYNSPLHF
TRBJ1-6,NA,13,TRBV9,CASSAGPGSPLHF
TRBJ1-5,NA,14,TRBV6-5,CASSLDRGNQPQHF
TRBJ1-6,NA,18,TRBV15,CATSRGRQVGKGNSPLHF
TRBJ2-6,TRBD1,17,TRBV9,CASSVRTGGTGANVLTF
TRBJ2-2,NA,14,TRBV5-5,CASSLPRDTGELFF
TRBJ2-2,TRBD1,15,TRBV12-5,CASGFSGTGTGELFF
TRBJ2-3,TRBD2,16,TRBV6-1,CASSELGTGGRSTQYF
TRBJ1-5,NA,14,TRBV2,CASSSGGNYQPQHF
TRBJ1-2,TRBD1,14,TRBV19,CASSITGTGNGYTF
TRBJ2-7,TRBD1,15,TRBV5-1,CASSLGTGDRGEQYF
TRBJ1-5,NA,18,TRBV24-1,CATSVRPNREDSNQPQHF
TRBJ1-6,NA,15,TRBV7-3,CASSLNSQGGSPLHF
TRBJ1-2,NA,15,TRBV11-2,CASSSEDTTHYGYTF
TRBJ1-2,NA,14,TRBV5-6,CASSHTLDSYGYTF
TRBJ1-6,NA,16,TRBV21-1,CASSKNSRSYNSPLHF
TRBJ1-2,NA,13,TRBV7-9,CASSFAGNYGYTF
TRBJ2-3,NA,12,TRBV7-9,CASKISGDTQYF